The next 28 T cell receptor beta chains were all read from a single sample in a study of human T cells and chemical hapten exposure. TCRdb passed the RACE reads through MiXCR, listing each CDR3 protein once. The sample includes 380,000 or so distinct CDR3 sequences, 4.8% of them seen just once. Described time point: patch test 1, 2 weeks after DPC sensitization. The treatment is: therapeutic diphenylcyclopropenone sensitization with weekly scalp DPC. This sample comprised whole blood, obtained in connection with sensitization to the hapten diphenylcyclopropenone (DPC). The receptors come from a woman aged 50 to 65 with alopecia areata. Some clones in this sample may be carry-over from other donors' samples.

This clonotype was counted ten times or more. The chain combines TRBV29-1 with TRBJ1-1; D gene ambiguous. In germline, CDR1 is SQVTM, CDR2 ANQGSEA. The ends were cut back, 6 bases at V and 0 bases at J, with 5 bases in the middle. The CDR3 contains 11 residues. CDR3 DNA sequence: TGCAGCGTCCAAGTGAACACTGAAGCTTTCTTT. Translation: CSVQVNTEAFF.

This clonotype was seen many times. This chain links TRBV2 with TRBJ1-5; D is ambiguous. CDR1 is SNHLY and CDR2 is FYNNEI in the germline V gene. The CDR3 sequence is 13 residues long. V lost 8 bases and J lost 0, with 8 bases in between. The CDR3 loop reads CASEQDSNQPQHF. CDR3 in DNA: TGTGCCAGCGAGCAAGATAGCAATCAGCCCCAGCATTTT.

The chain joins TRBV20-1 to TRBJ2-3, with 11 bases matching TRBD2. The CDR3 length is 15 residues. Trimming removed 3 bases from V and 2 bases from J; junction bases left unmatched: 4. CDR1 and CDR2 from the germline V gene are DFQATT and SNEGSKA (reference sequence). The CDR3 coding sequence is TGCAGTGCTAGGGGACTAGCGGATTCCACAGATACGCAGTATTTT. It yields the protein CSARGLADSTDTQYF.

This clonotype was seen ten or more times. The chain employs TRBV4-3 and TRBJ2-7, with D possibly being TRBD2 (6 bases). The CDR3 consists of 13 residues. Deletions cut 0 bases from V and 4 bases from J, with 7 bases between. CDR1 and CDR2 (germline): LGHNA, YSLEER. CDR3 loop: CASSQDGGYEQYF. The CDR3, as DNA: TGCGCCAGCAGCCAAGACGGAGGGTACGAGCAGTACTTC.

This clonotype was recorded at least ten times. The rearrangement links TRBV14 to TRBJ2-6; D is undetermined. The V end was cut by 4 bases, the J end by 4 bases, with 11 bases between. CDR3 length: 15 amino acids. Germline-derived CDR1 and CDR2 are SGHDN and FVKESK. The DNA of the CDR3 is TGTGCCAGCAGCCGTTTCATAGGGGGGGCCAACGTCCTGACTTTC. This encodes CASSRFIGGANVLTF. The whole variable domain, remainder taken from reference TRBV14 and TRBJ2-6, is EAGVTQFPSHSVIEKGQTVTLRCDPISGHDNLYWYRRVMGKEIKFLLHFVKESKQDESGMPNNRFLAERTGGTYSTLKVQPAELEDSGVYFCASSRFIGGANVLTFGAGSRLTVL.

This clonotype was found many times. This chain joins TRBV29-1 and TRBJ2-7; D is unclear. The CDR3 sequence is 10 residues long. V dropped 7 bases and J dropped 7 bases, with 11 bases sitting between them. CDR1 is SQVTM, CDR2 ANQGSEA, per germline. Written as DNA, the CDR3 is TGCAGCGCCGTTTCGGGTGAGCAGTACTTC. Its translation: CSAVSGEQYF.

The sample holds many counts of this clonotype. This rearrangement joins TRBV12-5 to TRBJ1-5, with D unclear. Germline V gene sequence: CDR1 LGHNT, CDR2 FRNRAP. V dropped 3 bases and J dropped 7 bases, with 10 bases sitting between them. The CDR3 spans 13 residues. The CDR3 is CASGFVGMQPQHF. CDR3 nucleotide sequence: TGTGCTAGTGGTTTCGTAGGTATGCAGCCCCAGCATTTT.

This clonotype came up a few times. The chain employs TRBV12-3 or TRBV12-4 and TRBJ1-2; unclear D gene. CDR3 size: 12 residues. Trimming took off 6 bases at V and 5 bases at J, with 10 bases between the two ends. In DNA, the CDR3 is TGTGCCAGCAGGGCGAGTGTTTATGGCTACACCTTC. It specifies CASRASVYGYTF.

This clonotype showed up just a few times. CDR3: CASSQDWTSSTDTQYF. CDR3 bases: TGCGCCAGCAGCCAAGATTGGACGTCTAGCACAGATACGCAGTATTTT. The chain carries TRBV4-1 and TRBJ2-3; D unresolved. The CDR3 length is 16 residues. V lost 0 bases to trimming and J lost 0 bases, with 10 bases between them. Germline V CDR1 and CDR2: MGHRA, YSYEKL.

This clonotype has only a few counts. The CDR3 loop is CASSYRGGPYNEQFF. The CDR3 nucleotides read TGTGCCAGCAGTTACCGCGGGGGGCCCTACAATGAGCAGTTCTTC. This sequence joins TRBV6-2 or TRBV6-3 and TRBJ2-1; TRBD2 matches 8 bases. Losses at the gene ends were 2 bases for V and 2 bases for J; bases not matched to a gene: 2. This CDR3 is 15 amino acids long. Germline assignment: CDR1 MNHEY and CDR2 SVGEGT.

This clonotype has ten or more counts. The genes are TRBV7-2 and TRBJ2-7; D not resolved. This CDR3 comprises 11 residues. Trimming took off 5 bases at V and 2 bases at J, with 4 bases between the two ends. Germline CDR1 SGHTA, CDR2 FQGNSA. This CDR3 reads CASSAAYEQYF. Here the CDR3 DNA reads TGTGCCAGCAGCGCAGCCTACGAGCAGTACTTC.

This clonotype was found a few times. The V call is TRBV12-3 or TRBV12-4, the J call TRBJ2-7; D not certain. The CDR3 has 13 residues. V lost 2 bases and J 2 bases, leaving 7 bases between the germline ends. DNA for the CDR3: TGTGCCAGCAGTTTAATCTCGGCCTACGAGCAGTACTTC. Residues: CASSLISAYEQYF.

This clonotype was detected only a few times. V and J are TRBV6-2 or TRBV6-3 and TRBJ2-1; a possible D gene is TRBD2 (6 bases). Germline V CDR1 and CDR2: MNHEY, SVGEGT. V shed 0 bases and J shed 0 bases, with 15 bases lying between them. The CDR3 is 18 amino acids. This CDR3 reads CASSYSIEAGSSYNEQFF. The CDR3 region has the DNA TGTGCCAGCAGTTACTCGATTGAGGCGGGGAGCTCCTACAATGAGCAGTTCTTC.

The chain recombines TRBV7-6 with TRBJ2-1; 10 bases are a match to TRBD1. The CDR3 contains 18 residues. The junction had 6 bases not matched to a gene; V was cut back by 1 base and J by 0 bases. Per the germline V gene, CDR1 is SGHVS and CDR2 is FNYEAQ. In DNA, the CDR3 is TGTGCCAGCAGCTTAGAGCCGGGACAGGGGAGCTCCTACAATGAGCAGTTCTTC. Its protein product is CASSLEPGQGSSYNEQFF.

The rearrangement links TRBV3-1 to TRBJ2-3; D is uncertain. The CDR3 contains 14 residues. V lost 4 bases and J 5 bases, leaving 13 bases between the germline ends. Germline V gives CDR1 LGHDT, CDR2 YNNKEL (reference sequence). The CDR3: CASSPLHLVDTQYF. In nucleotides, the CDR3 is TGTGCCAGCAGCCCCCTCCACTTGGTAGATACGCAGTATTTT.

In this sample, this clonotype turned up many times. J is TRBJ1-3 and V is TRBV3-1, with D perhaps matching TRBD1 (6 bases). Germline values: CDR1 LGHDT, CDR2 YNNKEL (reference sequence). Trimming removed 4 bases from V and 3 bases from J, with 13 bases in between. The CDR3 has 15 residues. CDR3 residues: CASSRTADIGNTIYF. CDR3 bases: TGTGCCAGCAGCCGGACAGCCGACATTGGAAACACCATATATTTT.

The gene calls are TRBV3-1 and TRBJ1-1; D is ambiguous. Germline V gene data show CDR1 as LGHDT and CDR2 as YNNKEL (reference sequence). CDR3 length: 12 residues. Trimming removed 1 base from V and 11 bases from J, with 11 bases in between. DNA of the CDR3: TGTGCCAGCAGCCAAGCGGGCCTTGGGGCTTTCTTT. The encoded protein is CASSQAGLGAFF.

This clonotype was counted ten times or more. This chain connects TRBV29-1 to TRBJ2-3; TRBD2 aligns across 8 bases. Trimming removed 6 bases from V and 6 bases from J; junction bases left unmatched: 11. Per germline, CDR1 SQVTM and CDR2 ANQGSEA. The length of the CDR3 is 14 residues. DNA of the CDR3: TGCAGCGTGAGTCAACGGGGGGGCCGGGATACGCAGTATTTT. This sequence encodes CSVSQRGGRDTQYF.

The sample holds many counts of this clonotype. The chain links TRBV28 to TRBJ1-2; no clear D. The germline V gene encodes CDR1 MDHEN and CDR2 SYDVKM. This CDR3 region has 13 residues. The ends were cut back, 5 bases at V and 8 bases at J, with 15 bases in the middle. In DNA form, the CDR3 reads TGTGCCAGCAGTACAACCGGTCGTTGGGGCTACACCTTC. It encodes CASSTTGRWGYTF.

V is TRBV29-1 and J is TRBJ2-7; 11 bases are a match to TRBD1. Germline V gene lookup returns CDR1 SQVTM and CDR2 ANQGSEA. J gave up 0 bases and V 4 bases, and 2 bases lay outside the gene matches. CDR3 size: 14 residues. The DNA for the CDR3 is TGCAGCGTTGCCGGGACAGGGGGCTCCTACGAGCAGTACTTC. It encodes CSVAGTGGSYEQYF.

This clonotype has at least ten counts. The chain carries TRBV5-1 and TRBJ1-1, with D maybe TRBD1 (5 bases). Trimming stripped 0 bases from V and 3 bases from J, with 18 bases between. This CDR3 is built from 17 residues. Germline V CDR1 and CDR2: SGHRS, YFSETQ. The CDR3 here is CASSLEGRAGSDTEAFF. The DNA for the CDR3 is TGCGCCAGCAGCTTGGAGGGCAGGGCAGGATCGGACACTGAAGCTTTCTTT. Looking up the rest from reference TRBV5-1 and TRBJ1-1 gives the full variable domain: KAGVTQTPRYLIKTRGQQVTLSCSPISGHRSVSWYQQTPGQGLQFLFEYFSETQRNKGNFPGRFSGRQFSNSRSEMNVSTLELGDSALYLCASSLEGRAGSDTEAFFGQGTRLTVV.

In its sample, this clonotype was seen many times. The chain links TRBV27 to TRBJ1-1; D perhaps matches TRBD1 (5 bases). The CDR3 consists of 14 residues. V was trimmed by 3 bases and J by 4 bases, leaving 12 bases between them. From germline, CDR1 is MNHEY and CDR2 SMNVEV (reference sequence). The CDR3 bases are TGTGCCAGCAGTTTTCGGGGGAGTGGCACTGAAGCTTTCTTT. Its protein is CASSFRGSGTEAFF.

Many counts were recorded for this clonotype. V usage is TRBV3-1 and J usage is TRBJ1-1; tentative D call: TRBD1 (5 bases). CDR1 is LGHDT, CDR2 YNNKEL, per germline (reference sequence). With 4 bases removed from V and 4 bases from J, the gap between germline ends came to 10 bases. The CDR3 totals 13 residues. CDR3 sequence (DNA): TGTGCCAGCAGCCTAGGGGTGCCCACTGAAGCTTTCTTT. Translating it yields CASSLGVPTEAFF.

This clonotype occurred many times. V usage is TRBV5-6 and J usage is TRBJ2-7, with TRBD1 as a possible D gene (7 bases). This CDR3 is built from 14 residues. V was cut by 4 bases and J by 2 bases, with 13 bases left in between. The germline V gene has CDR1 SGHDT and CDR2 YYEEEE. CDR3 bases: TGTGCCAGCAGCGCGGGACAGATAACCTACGAGCAGTACTTC. This encodes CASSAGQITYEQYF.

In its sample, this clonotype was seen a few times. The chain combines TRBV24-1 with TRBJ1-1; possible D gene TRBD1, 6 bases. The CDR3 is made up of 14 amino acids. Germline V gene lookup returns CDR1 KGHDR and CDR2 SFDVKD. V gave up 8 bases and J gave up 1 base, with 13 bases separating them. The CDR3 nucleotides read TGTGCCACCATCAGAGAGACAGGGAACACTGAAGCTTTCTTT. Translated: CATIRETGNTEAFF.

This clonotype was found many times. The gene calls are TRBV7-9 and TRBJ2-1, with a possible D match to TRBD1 (6 bases). The CDR3 extends over 15 amino acids. Germline assignment: CDR1 SEHNR and CDR2 FQNEAQ (reference sequence). The V end was cut by 2 bases, the J end by 8 bases, with 16 bases between. The DNA for the CDR3 is TGTGCCAGCAGCTTACCGGACAGACCCCTGGATGAGCAGTTCTTC. Encoded protein: CASSLPDRPLDEQFF.

This clonotype was seen ten or more times. V usage is TRBV6-5 and J usage is TRBJ1-1; TRBD1 is a possible D gene (5 bases). Per the germline V gene, CDR1 is MNHEY and CDR2 is SVGAGI. V shed 0 bases and J shed 0 bases, with 8 bases lying between them. This CDR3 spans 15 amino acids. CDR3 protein: CASSYSGTMNTEAFF. CDR3 nucleotides: TGTGCCAGCAGTTACTCTGGGACTATGAACACTGAAGCTTTCTTT.

This chain links TRBV2 with TRBJ1-5; tentative D call: TRBD1 (6 bases). The CDR3 covers 14 residues. V lost 7 bases and J lost 1, with 11 bases in between. Per germline, CDR1 SNHLY and CDR2 FYNNEI. Here the CDR3 reads CASKGGLSNQPQHF. In DNA form, the CDR3 reads TGTGCCAGCAAGGGGGGGCTAAGCAATCAGCCCCAGCATTTT.